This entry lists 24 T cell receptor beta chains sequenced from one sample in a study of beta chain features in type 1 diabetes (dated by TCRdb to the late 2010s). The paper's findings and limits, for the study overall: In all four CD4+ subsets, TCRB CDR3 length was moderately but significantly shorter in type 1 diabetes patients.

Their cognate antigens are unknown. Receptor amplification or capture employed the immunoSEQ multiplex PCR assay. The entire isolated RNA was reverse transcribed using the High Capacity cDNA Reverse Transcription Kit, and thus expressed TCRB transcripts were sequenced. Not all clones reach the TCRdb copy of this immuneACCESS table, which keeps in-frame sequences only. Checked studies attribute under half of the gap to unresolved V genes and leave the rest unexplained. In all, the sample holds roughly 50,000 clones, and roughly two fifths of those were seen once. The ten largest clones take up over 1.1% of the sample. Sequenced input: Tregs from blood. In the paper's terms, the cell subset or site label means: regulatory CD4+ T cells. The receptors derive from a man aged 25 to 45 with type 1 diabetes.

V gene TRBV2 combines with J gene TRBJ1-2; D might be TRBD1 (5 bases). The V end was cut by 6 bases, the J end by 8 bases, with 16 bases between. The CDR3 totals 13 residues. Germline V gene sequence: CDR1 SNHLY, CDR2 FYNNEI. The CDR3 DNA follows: TGTGCCAGCAGCGTGGGACCGACTAGCGGCTACACCTTC. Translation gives CASSVGPTSGYTF.

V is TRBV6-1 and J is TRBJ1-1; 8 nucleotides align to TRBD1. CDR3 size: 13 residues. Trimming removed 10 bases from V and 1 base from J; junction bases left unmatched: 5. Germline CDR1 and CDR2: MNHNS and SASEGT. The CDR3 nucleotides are TGTGCCACCGACAGGGGACAGAACACTGAAGCTTTCTTT. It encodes CATDRGQNTEAFF.

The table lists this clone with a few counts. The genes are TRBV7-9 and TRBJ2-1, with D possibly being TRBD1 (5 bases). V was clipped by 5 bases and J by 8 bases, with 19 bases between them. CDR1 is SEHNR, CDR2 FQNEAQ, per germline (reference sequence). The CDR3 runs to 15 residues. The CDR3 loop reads CASSPGKGRGDEQFF. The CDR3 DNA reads TGTGCCAGCAGCCCTGGAAAGGGGCGAGGAGATGAGCAGTTCTTC.

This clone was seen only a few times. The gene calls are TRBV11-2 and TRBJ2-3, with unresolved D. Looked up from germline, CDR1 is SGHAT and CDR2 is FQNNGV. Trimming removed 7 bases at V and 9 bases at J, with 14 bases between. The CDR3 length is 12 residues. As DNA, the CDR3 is TGTGCCAGCACTCCCGGTCTAGAGACGCAGTATTTT. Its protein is CASTPGLETQYF.

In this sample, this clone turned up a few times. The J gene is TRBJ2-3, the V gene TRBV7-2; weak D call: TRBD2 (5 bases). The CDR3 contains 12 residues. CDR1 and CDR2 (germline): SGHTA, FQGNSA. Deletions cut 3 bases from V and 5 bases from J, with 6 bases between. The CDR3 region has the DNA TGTGCCAGCAGCTTGAGCGGAGATACGCAGTATTTT. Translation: CASSLSGDTQYF.

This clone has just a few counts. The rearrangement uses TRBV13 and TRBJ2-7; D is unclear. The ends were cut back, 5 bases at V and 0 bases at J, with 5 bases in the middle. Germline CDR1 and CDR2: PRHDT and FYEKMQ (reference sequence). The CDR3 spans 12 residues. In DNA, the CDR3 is TGTGCCAGCAGCCGCAGCTCCTACGAGCAGTACTTC. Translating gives CASSRSSYEQYF.

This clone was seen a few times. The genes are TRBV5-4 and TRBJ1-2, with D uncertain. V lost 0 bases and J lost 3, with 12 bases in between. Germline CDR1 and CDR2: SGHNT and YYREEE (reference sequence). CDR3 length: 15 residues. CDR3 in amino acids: CASSLGGNAHYGYTF. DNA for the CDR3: TGTGCCAGCAGCTTGGGAGGCAACGCCCACTATGGCTACACCTTC. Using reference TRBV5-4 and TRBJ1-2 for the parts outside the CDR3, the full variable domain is ETGVTQSPTHLIKTRGQQVTLRCSSQSGHNTVSWYQQALGQGPQFIFQYYREEENGRGNFPPRFSGLQFPNYSSELNVNALELDDSALYLCASSLGGNAHYGYTFGSGTRLTVV.

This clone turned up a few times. CDR3 amino acids: CASSPGTGGYNEQFF. CDR3 sequence (DNA): TGCGCCAGCAGCCCCGGGACAGGGGGCTACAATGAGCAGTTCTTC. V gene TRBV5-1 combines with J gene TRBJ2-1; 11 nucleotides agree with TRBD1. The length of the CDR3 is 15 residues. Germline lookup yields CDR1 SGHRS and CDR2 YFSETQ. The ends lost 4 bases at V and 3 bases at J; junction bases unmatched: 3.

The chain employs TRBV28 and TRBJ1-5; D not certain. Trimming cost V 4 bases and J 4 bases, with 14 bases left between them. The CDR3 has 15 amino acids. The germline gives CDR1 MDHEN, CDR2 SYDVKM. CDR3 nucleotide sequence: TGTGCCAGCAGTTCCCCCCCCAGCGCTAATCAGCCCCAGCATTTT. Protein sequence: CASSSPPSANQPQHF.

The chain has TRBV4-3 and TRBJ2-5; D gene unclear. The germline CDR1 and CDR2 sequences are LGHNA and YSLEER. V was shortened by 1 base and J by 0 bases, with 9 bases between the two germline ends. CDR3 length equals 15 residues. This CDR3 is CASSQARVYQETQYF. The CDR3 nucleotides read TGCGCCAGCAGCCAAGCTAGAGTGTACCAAGAGACCCAGTACTTC.

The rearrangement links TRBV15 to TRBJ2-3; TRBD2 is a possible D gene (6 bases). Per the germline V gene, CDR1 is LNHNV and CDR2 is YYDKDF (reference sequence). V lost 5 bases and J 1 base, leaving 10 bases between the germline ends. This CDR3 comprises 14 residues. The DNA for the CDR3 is TGTGCCACCAGCCTCTCGGGGGGCACAGATACGCAGTATTTT. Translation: CATSLSGGTDTQYF.

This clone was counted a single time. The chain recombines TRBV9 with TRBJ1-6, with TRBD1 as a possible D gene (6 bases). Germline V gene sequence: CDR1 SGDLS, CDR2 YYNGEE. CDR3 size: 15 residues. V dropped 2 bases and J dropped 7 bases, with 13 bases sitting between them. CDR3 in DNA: TGTGCCAGCAGCGTGGGAGGGGGAGGAAATTCACCCCTCCACTTT. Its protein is CASSVGGGGNSPLHF.

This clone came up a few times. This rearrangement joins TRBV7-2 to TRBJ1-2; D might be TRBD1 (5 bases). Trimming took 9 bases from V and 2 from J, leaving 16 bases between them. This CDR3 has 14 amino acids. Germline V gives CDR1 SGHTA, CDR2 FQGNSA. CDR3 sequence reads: CASSLRRDNYGYTF. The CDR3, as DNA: TGTGCCAGTTCCCTAAGGAGGGACAACTATGGCTACACCTTC. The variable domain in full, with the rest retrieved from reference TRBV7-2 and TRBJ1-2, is GAGVSQSPSNKVTEKGKDVELRCDPISGHTALYWYRQSLGQGLEFLIYFQGNSAPDKSGLPSDRFSAERTGGSVSTLTIQRTQQEDSAVYLCASSLRRDNYGYTFGSGTRLTVV.

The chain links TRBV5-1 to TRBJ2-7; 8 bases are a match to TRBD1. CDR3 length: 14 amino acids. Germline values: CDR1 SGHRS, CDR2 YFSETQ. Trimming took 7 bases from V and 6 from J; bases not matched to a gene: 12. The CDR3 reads CASRDRPEGGEQYF. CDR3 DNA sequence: TGCGCCAGCCGGGACAGGCCCGAGGGTGGCGAGCAGTACTTC.

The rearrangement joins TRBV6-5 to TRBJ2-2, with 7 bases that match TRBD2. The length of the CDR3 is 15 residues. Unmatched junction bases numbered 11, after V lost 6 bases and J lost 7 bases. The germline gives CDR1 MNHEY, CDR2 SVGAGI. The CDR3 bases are TGTGCCAGCAGGTCGGGCGGGAGCGAGGGCGGGGAGCTGTTTTTT. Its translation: CASRSGGSEGGELFF.

CDR3 sequence: CASSFAPGFYEQYF. Here the CDR3 DNA reads TGTGCCAGCAGTTTTGCACCAGGGTTCTACGAGCAGTACTTC. The chain links TRBV28 to TRBJ2-7; tentative D call: TRBD1 (5 bases). The V gene's germline CDR1 is MDHEN and CDR2 SYDVKM. Trimming removed 3 bases at V and 3 bases at J, with 12 bases between. CDR3 length: 14 amino acids.

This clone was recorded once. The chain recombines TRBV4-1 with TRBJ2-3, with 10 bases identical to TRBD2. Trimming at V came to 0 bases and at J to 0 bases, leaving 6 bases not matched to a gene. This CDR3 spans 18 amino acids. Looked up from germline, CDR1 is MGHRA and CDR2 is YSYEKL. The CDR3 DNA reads TGCGCCAGCAGCCAAGAGTACATAGCGGGAGGCAGCACAGATACGCAGTATTTT. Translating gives CASSQEYIAGGSTDTQYF.

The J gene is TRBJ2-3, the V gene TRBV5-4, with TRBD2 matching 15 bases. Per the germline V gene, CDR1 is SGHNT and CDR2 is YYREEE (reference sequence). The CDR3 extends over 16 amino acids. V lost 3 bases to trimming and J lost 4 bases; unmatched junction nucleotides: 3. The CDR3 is CASSWGLAGGSDTQYF. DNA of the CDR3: TGTGCCAGCAGCTGGGGACTAGCGGGAGGATCAGATACGCAGTATTTT.

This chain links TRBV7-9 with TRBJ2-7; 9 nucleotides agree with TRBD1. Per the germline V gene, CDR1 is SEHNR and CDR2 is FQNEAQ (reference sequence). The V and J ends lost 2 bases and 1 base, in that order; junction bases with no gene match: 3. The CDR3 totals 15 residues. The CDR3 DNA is TGTGCCAGCAGCTTATTAGGGACAGGGTCCTACGAGCAGTACTTC. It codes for CASSLLGTGSYEQYF. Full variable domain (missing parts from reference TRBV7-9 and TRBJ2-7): DTGVSQNPRHKITKRGQNVTFRCDPISEHNRLYWYRQTLGQGPEFLTYFQNEAQLEKSRLLSDRFSAERPKGSFSTLEIQRTEQGDSAMYLCASSLLGTGSYEQYFGPGTRLTVT.

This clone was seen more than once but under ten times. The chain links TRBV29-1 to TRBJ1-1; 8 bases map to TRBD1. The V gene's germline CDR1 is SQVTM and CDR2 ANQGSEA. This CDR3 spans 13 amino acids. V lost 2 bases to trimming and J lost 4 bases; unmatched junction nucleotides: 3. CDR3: CSVEPGQGTEAFF. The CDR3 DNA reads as TGCAGCGTTGAACCCGGACAGGGCACTGAAGCTTTCTTT.

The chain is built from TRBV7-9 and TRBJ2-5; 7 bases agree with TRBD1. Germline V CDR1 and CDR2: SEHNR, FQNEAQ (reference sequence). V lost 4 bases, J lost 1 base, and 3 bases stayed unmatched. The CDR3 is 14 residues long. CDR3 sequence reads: CASSWDRIQETQYF. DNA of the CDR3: TGTGCCAGCAGCTGGGACAGAATCCAAGAGACCCAGTACTTC.

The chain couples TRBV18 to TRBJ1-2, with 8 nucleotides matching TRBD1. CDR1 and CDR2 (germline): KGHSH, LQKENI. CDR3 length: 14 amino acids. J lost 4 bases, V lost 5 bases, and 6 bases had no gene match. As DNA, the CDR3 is TGTGCCAGCTCAAAGGACAGGGAGAGCTATGGCTACACCTTC. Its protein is CASSKDRESYGYTF.

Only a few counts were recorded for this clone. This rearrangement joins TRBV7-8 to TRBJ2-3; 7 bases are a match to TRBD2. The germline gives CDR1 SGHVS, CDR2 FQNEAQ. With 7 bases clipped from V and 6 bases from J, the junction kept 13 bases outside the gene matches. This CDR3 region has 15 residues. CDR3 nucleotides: TGTGCCAGCACCCCCGGGTGGGCGGGAGAGGATACGCAGTATTTT. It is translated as CASTPGWAGEDTQYF.

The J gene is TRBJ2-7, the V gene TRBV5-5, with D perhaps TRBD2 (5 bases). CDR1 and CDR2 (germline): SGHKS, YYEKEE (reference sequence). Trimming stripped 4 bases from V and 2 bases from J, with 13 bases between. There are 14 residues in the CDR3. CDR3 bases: TGTGCCAGCAGCACCTCGGGATTTCCCTACGAGCAGTACTTC. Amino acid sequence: CASSTSGFPYEQYF.